Reported below is one T cell receptor beta chain. TCRdb keeps only in-frame clones here, not all; method: immunoSEQ multiplex PCR. The sample consists of roughly 180,000 clones, approximately 94% of them appearing once. The data belong to a study of T cell responses to AZD1222 COVID-19 vaccine. Germline V gene data show CDR1 as KGHDR and CDR2 as SFDVKD. Deletions cut 1 base from V and 2 bases from J, with 16 bases between. The CDR3 consists of 17 residues. The sequencing used peripheral blood, collected 28 days after the second AZD1222 dose. The TCR was taken from an adult who received the AZD1222 COVID-19 vaccine. The gene calls are TRBV24-1 and TRBJ2-5; TRBD1 might be the D (5 bases). CDR3 loop: CATSDFKGAQDQETQYF. CDR3 nucleotide sequence: TGTGCCACCAGTGATTTTAAAGGGGCCCAAGATCAAGAGACCCAGTACTTC.